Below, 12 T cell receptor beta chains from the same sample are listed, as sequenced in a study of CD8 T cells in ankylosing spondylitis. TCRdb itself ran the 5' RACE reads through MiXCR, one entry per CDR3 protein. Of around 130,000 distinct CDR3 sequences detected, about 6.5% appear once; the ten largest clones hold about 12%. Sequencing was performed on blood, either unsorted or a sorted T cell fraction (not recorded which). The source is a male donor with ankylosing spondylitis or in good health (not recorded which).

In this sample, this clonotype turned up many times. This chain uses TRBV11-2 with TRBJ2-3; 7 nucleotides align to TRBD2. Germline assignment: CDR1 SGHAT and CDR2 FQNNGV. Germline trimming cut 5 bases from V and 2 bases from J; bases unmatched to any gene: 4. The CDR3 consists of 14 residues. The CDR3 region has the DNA TGTGCCAGCAGCGCCGGGGGGTACACAGATACGCAGTATTTT. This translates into CASSAGGYTDTQYF. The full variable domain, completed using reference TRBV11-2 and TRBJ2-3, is EAGVAQSPRYKIIEKRQSVAFWCNPISGHATLYWYQQILGQGPKLLIQFQNNGVVDDSQLPKDRFSAERLKGVDSTLKIQPAKLEDSAVYLCASSAGGYTDTQYFGPGTRLTVL.

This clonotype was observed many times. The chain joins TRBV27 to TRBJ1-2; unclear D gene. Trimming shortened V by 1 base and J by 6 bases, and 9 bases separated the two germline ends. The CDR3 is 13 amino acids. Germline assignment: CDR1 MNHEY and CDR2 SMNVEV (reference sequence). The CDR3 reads CASSLYPGDGYTF. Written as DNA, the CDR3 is TGTGCCAGCAGTTTATACCCCGGGGATGGCTACACCTTC.

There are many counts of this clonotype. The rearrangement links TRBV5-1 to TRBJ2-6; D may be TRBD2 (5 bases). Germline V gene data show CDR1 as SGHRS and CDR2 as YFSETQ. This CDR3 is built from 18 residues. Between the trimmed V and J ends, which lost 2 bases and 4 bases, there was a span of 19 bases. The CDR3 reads CASSLTLSRGAGANVLTF. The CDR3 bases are TGCGCCAGCAGCTTAACCTTATCACGGGGAGCCGGGGCCAACGTCCTGACTTTC. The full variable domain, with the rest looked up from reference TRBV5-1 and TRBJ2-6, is KAGVTQTPRYLIKTRGQQVTLSCSPISGHRSVSWYQQTPGQGLQFLFEYFSETQRNKGNFPGRFSGRQFSNSRSEMNVSTLELGDSALYLCASSLTLSRGAGANVLTFGAGSRLTVL.

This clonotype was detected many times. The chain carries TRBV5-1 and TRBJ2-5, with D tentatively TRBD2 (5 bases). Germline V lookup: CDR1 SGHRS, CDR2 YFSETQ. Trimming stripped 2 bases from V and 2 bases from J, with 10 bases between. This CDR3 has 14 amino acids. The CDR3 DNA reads TGCGCCAGCAGCTTTTTCGGGGTACAAGAGACCCAGTACTTC. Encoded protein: CASSFFGVQETQYF.

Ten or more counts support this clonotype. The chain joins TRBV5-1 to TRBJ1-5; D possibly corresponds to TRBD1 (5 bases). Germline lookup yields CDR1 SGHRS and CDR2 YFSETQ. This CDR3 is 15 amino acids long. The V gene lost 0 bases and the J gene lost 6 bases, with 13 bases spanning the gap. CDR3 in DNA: TGCGCCAGCAGCTTGGGCGAGCCGGGGGGTCAGCCCCAGCATTTT. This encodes CASSLGEPGGQPQHF.

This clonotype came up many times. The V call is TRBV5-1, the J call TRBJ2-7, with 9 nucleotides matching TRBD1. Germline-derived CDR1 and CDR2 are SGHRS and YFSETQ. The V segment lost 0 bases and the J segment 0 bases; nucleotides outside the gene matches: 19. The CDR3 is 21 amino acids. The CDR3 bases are TGCGCCAGCAGCTTGGGGGAAAGGGGGACAGGGAGGATCTGGAGCTCCTACGAGCAGTACTTC. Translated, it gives CASSLGERGTGRIWSSYEQYF.

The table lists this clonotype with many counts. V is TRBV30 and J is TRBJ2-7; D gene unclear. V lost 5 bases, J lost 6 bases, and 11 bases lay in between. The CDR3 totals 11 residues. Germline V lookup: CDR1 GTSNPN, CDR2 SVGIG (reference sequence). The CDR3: CAWDLELEQYF. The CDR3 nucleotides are TGTGCCTGGGACCTCGAACTCGAGCAGTACTTC. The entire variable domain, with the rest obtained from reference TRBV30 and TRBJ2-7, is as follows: SQTIHQWPATLVQPVGSPLSLECTVEGTSNPNLYWYRQAAGRGLQLLFYSVGIGQISSEVPQNLSASRPQDRQFILSSKKLLLSDSGFYLCAWDLELEQYFGPGTRLTVT.

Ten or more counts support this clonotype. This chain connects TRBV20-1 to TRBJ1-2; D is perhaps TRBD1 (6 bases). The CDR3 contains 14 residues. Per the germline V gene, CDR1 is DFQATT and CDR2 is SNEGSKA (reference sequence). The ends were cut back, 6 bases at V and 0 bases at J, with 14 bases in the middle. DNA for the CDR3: TGCAGTGCCCCTGGGGGCGGGCCTAACTATGGCTACACCTTC. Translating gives CSAPGGGPNYGYTF.

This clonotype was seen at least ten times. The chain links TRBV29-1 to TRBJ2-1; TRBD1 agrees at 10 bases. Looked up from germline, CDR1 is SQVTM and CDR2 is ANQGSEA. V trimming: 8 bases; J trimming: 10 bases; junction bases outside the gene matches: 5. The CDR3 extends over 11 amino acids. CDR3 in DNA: TGCAGCTCAGGACAGGGGGTAGAGCAGTTCTTC. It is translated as CSSGQGVEQFF.

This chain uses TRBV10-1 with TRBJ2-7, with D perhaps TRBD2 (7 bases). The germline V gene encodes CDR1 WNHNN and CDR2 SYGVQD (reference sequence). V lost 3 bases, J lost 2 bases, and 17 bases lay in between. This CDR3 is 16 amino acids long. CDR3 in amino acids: CASSDRPTGGPYEQYF. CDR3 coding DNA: TGCGCCAGCAGTGACCGACCAACGGGGGGCCCCTACGAGCAGTACTTC.

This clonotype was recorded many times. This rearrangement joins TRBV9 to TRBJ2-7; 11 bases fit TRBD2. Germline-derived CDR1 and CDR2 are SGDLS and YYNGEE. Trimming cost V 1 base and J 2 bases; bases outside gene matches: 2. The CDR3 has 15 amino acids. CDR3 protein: CASSVTSGGPYEQYF. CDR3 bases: TGTGCCAGCAGCGTAACTAGCGGGGGCCCCTACGAGCAGTACTTC.

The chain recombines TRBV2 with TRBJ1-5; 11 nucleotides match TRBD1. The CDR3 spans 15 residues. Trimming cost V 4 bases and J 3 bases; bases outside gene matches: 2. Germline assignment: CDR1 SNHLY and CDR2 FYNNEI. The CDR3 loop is CASSGTGGYNQPQHF. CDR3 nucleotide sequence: TGTGCCAGCAGTGGGACAGGGGGCTACAATCAGCCCCAGCATTTT.